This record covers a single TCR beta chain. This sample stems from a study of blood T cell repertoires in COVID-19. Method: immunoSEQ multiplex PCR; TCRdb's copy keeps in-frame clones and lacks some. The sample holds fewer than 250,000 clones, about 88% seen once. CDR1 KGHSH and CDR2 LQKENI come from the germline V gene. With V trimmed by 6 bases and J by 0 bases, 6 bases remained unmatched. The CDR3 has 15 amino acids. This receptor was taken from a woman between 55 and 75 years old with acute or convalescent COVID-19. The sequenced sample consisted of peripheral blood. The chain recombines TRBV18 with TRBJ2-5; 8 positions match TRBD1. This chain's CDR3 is CASSRGQANQETQYF. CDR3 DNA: TGTGCCAGCTCGCGGGGACAGGCAAACCAAGAGACCCAGTACTTC.